These 27 T cell receptor beta chains share one sample of origin, sequenced in a study of identical twins. From the 5' RACE reads, TCRdb called clonotypes with MiXCR, one entry per CDR3 protein. Among under 250,000 distinct CDR3 sequences listed, roughly a tenth were seen once. The sample consisted of memory (CD45RO+) T cells sorted from blood. The origin of the receptors is a woman aged 18-29 years in good health.

This clonotype was observed a handful of times. The rearrangement uses TRBV29-1 and TRBJ2-5; TRBD1 matches 7 bases. V lost 4 bases to trimming and J lost 2 bases; unmatched junction nucleotides: 1. The CDR3 has 12 amino acids. Germline V gene data show CDR1 as SQVTM and CDR2 as ANQGSEA. The CDR3 spells CSVGGQQETQYF. The CDR3 nucleotides read TGCAGCGTTGGGGGACAGCAAGAGACCCAGTACTTC.

This clonotype occurred a few times. The V call is TRBV27, the J call TRBJ2-5, with 9 bases fitting TRBD2. The trim removed 7 bases at V and 5 bases at J, leaving 14 bases unmatched. Germline CDR1 is MNHEY and CDR2 is SMNVEV (reference sequence). The CDR3 contains 16 residues. The CDR3 spells CASNPYQRGATETQYF. CDR3 DNA sequence: TGTGCCAGCAACCCATACCAGCGGGGGGCCACGGAGACCCAGTACTTC.

V and J are TRBV29-1 and TRBJ1-2; D perhaps matches TRBD1 (5 bases). The CDR3 loop spans 11 amino acids. The V gene lost 4 bases and the J gene lost 4 bases, with 7 bases spanning the gap. Germline V gives CDR1 SQVTM, CDR2 ANQGSEA. The CDR3 nucleotides are TGCAGCGTTGCAGGGACCTATGGCTACACCTTC. Amino acid sequence: CSVAGTYGYTF.

This clonotype occurred a few times. CDR3 DNA: TGTGCCAGCAGCTGGGGACAACGCAATCAGCCCCAGCATTTT. It encodes CASSWGQRNQPQHF. The chain is built from TRBV7-2 and TRBJ1-5; a weak D match, TRBD1 (6 bases). CDR1 is SGHTA, CDR2 FQGNSA, per germline. This CDR3 has 14 residues. Trimming stripped 4 bases from V and 2 bases from J, with 9 bases between.

V gene TRBV7-2 combines with J gene TRBJ1-2, with TRBD1 as a possible D gene (6 bases). V dropped 5 bases and J dropped 8 bases, with 12 bases sitting between them. The CDR3 has 12 amino acids. Germline lookup yields CDR1 SGHTA and CDR2 FQGNSA. The CDR3 DNA reads TGTGCCAGCAGCGCCGGCAGGGGAGGCTACACCTTC. Its translation: CASSAGRGGYTF.

A remark on this clonotype: This may stem from a read error, because a much larger clone lies one nucleotide away. This chain joins TRBV20-1 and TRBJ2-7; 9 nucleotides agree with TRBD2. The V gene's germline CDR1 is DFQATT and CDR2 SNEGSKA (reference sequence). The J segment lost 2 bases and the V segment lost 6 bases, leaving 8 bases of the junction unmatched. This CDR3 contains 14 residues. CDR3 nucleotide sequence: TGCAGTGCCACCGCGGTAGCGGGAGCCTACGAGCAGTACTTC. Amino acid sequence: CSATAVAGAYEQYF.

This clonotype has ten or more counts. This chain uses TRBV7-8 with TRBJ1-6; D not certain. The germline V and J ends were trimmed by 1 base and 7 bases, with 17 bases remaining between them. The CDR3 has 17 amino acids. Germline CDR1 reads SGHVS; CDR2 reads FQNEAQ. The CDR3 bases are TGTGCCAGCAGCTTAGATTTCGGTTCCGTGCCGAATTCACCCCTCCACTTT. Its protein product is CASSLDFGSVPNSPLHF.

V usage is TRBV12-5 and J usage is TRBJ2-6; TRBD2 might be the D (7 bases). Germline CDR1 and CDR2: LGHNT and FRNRAP. V was shortened by 0 bases and J by 0 bases, with 15 bases between the two germline ends. There are 19 residues in the CDR3. CDR3: CASGLVLGGPPSGANVLTF. The CDR3 DNA reads as TGTGCTAGTGGTTTGGTACTCGGGGGGCCCCCCTCTGGGGCCAACGTCCTGACTTTC.

This clonotype was seen repeatedly, ten times or more. V is TRBV20-1 and J is TRBJ2-5; 11 bases agree with TRBD2. The CDR3 length is 14 residues. V was clipped by 5 bases and J by 1 base; unmatched bases: 3. CDR1 and CDR2 from the germline V gene are DFQATT and SNEGSKA (reference sequence). The CDR3 is CSAQTSGGQETQYF. CDR3 bases: TGCAGTGCTCAAACTAGCGGGGGCCAAGAGACCCAGTACTTC.

The rearrangement joins TRBV6-5 to TRBJ2-6; 8 positions match TRBD1. CDR1 and CDR2 from the germline V gene are MNHEY and SVGAGI. This CDR3 contains 17 residues. V was pared by 1 base and J by 2 bases, with 4 bases of the junction left unmatched. CDR3 bases: TGTGCCAGCAGTTACTTCCAGGGGGCGGCTGGGGCCAACGTCCTGACTTTC. Residues: CASSYFQGAAGANVLTF.

This clonotype was seen many times. This chain links TRBV12-3 or TRBV12-4 with TRBJ1-6; 7 bases fit TRBD1. The V and J ends lost 6 bases and 6 bases, in that order; junction bases with no gene match: 2. The CDR3 is 13 amino acids. The CDR3 loop reads CASRRDSNSPLHF. The CDR3 DNA reads TGTGCCAGCAGGCGGGACAGTAATTCACCCCTCCACTTT.

This clonotype came up a few times. The V call is TRBV6-2 or TRBV6-3, the J call TRBJ2-1; D uncertain. Germline V gene data show CDR1 as MNHEY and CDR2 as SVGEGT. This CDR3 has 13 residues. Trimming took 8 bases from V and 4 from J, leaving 12 bases between them. In DNA, the CDR3 is TGTGCCAGCGGTCGATTAAGGTACAATGAGCAGTTCTTC. Translating it yields CASGRLRYNEQFF.

There are a few counts of this clonotype. The CDR3 region has the DNA TGCAGTGCTAGACCGGGTTACAATGAGCAGTTCTTC. This gives the protein CSARPGYNEQFF. The chain employs TRBV20-1 and TRBJ2-1; the D is unclear. The CDR3 covers 12 residues. Germline CDR1 DFQATT, CDR2 SNEGSKA (reference sequence). Trimming removed 2 bases at V and 4 bases at J, with 6 bases between.

This clonotype was observed a handful of times. The chain carries TRBV6-1 and TRBJ1-3, with D perhaps matching TRBD1 (5 bases). The CDR3 is 13 amino acids. Germline values: CDR1 MNHNS, CDR2 SASEGT. Trimming removed 7 bases from V and 1 base from J, with 8 bases in between. CDR3 amino acids: CASTGPSGNTIYF. DNA for the CDR3: TGTGCCAGCACGGGGCCTTCTGGAAACACCATATATTTT.

This clonotype was seen ten or more times. V gene TRBV10-3 combines with J gene TRBJ2-3; D is undetermined. Per germline, CDR1 ENHRY and CDR2 SYGVKD. With 8 bases removed from V and 2 bases from J, the gap between germline ends came to 11 bases. The CDR3 has 13 residues. CDR3 amino acids: CAIQALPTDTQYF. CDR3 DNA: TGTGCCATCCAGGCTCTACCCACAGATACGCAGTATTTT.

The table lists this clonotype with many counts. V is TRBV6-5 and J is TRBJ1-2; 10 bases are shared with TRBD1. CDR1 and CDR2 from the germline V gene are MNHEY and SVGAGI. The ends lost 2 bases at V and 5 bases at J; junction bases unmatched: 2. There are 14 residues in the CDR3. CDR3: CASSYGQGDYGYTF. Here the CDR3 DNA reads TGTGCCAGCAGTTACGGACAGGGGGATTATGGCTACACCTTC.

In its sample, this clonotype was seen many times. The chain employs TRBV2 and TRBJ2-7, with D possibly matching TRBD2 (6 bases). The germline gives CDR1 SNHLY, CDR2 FYNNEI. Between the trimmed V and J ends, which lost 4 bases and 0 bases, there was a span of 10 bases. The length of the CDR3 is 14 residues. The CDR3 protein is CASSGEASSYEQYF. As DNA, the CDR3 is TGTGCCAGCAGTGGGGAGGCCAGCTCCTACGAGCAGTACTTC.

This clonotype was found a few times. The chain recombines TRBV18 with TRBJ2-6; D remains unclear. This CDR3 contains 15 residues. The V gene lost 2 bases and the J gene lost 0 bases, with 5 bases spanning the gap. Germline V lookup: CDR1 KGHSH, CDR2 LQKENI. CDR3 bases: TGTGCCAGCTCACCAATTTCCTCTGGGGCCAACGTCCTGACTTTC. Its translation: CASSPISSGANVLTF.

V and J are TRBV5-1 and TRBJ2-7; either TRBD1 or TRBD2 may fit D (6 bases each). This CDR3 is built from 15 residues. Germline-derived CDR1 and CDR2 are SGHRS and YFSETQ. V lost 2 bases, J lost 2 bases, and 14 bases lay in between. The CDR3 spells CASSLGGTHPYEQYF. CDR3 in DNA: TGCGCCAGCAGCTTAGGGGGGACACATCCCTACGAGCAGTACTTC.

The V gene is TRBV9, the J gene TRBJ1-1, with 10 bases that match TRBD1. The V gene's germline CDR1 is SGDLS and CDR2 YYNGEE. Trimming removed 4 bases from V and 4 bases from J; junction bases left unmatched: 7. The CDR3 covers 15 residues. The CDR3 loop is CASSSRTGGITEAFF. CDR3 sequence (DNA): TGTGCCAGCAGCTCCAGGACAGGGGGTATCACTGAAGCTTTCTTT.

This clonotype was detected a few times. This CDR3 is CASRSSGENTGELFF. As DNA, the CDR3 is TGTGCCAGCAGGTCTAGCGGGGAGAACACCGGGGAGCTGTTTTTT. The chain couples TRBV7-8 to TRBJ2-2; TRBD2 aligns across 9 bases. Germline V lookup: CDR1 SGHVS, CDR2 FQNEAQ. The trim removed 6 bases at V and 1 base at J, leaving 3 bases unmatched. This CDR3 is built from 15 residues.

This rearrangement joins TRBV20-1 to TRBJ1-1; D gene uncertain. Trimming stripped 0 bases from V and 0 bases from J, with 17 bases between. CDR1 DFQATT and CDR2 SNEGSKA come from the germline V gene (reference sequence). The CDR3 extends over 17 amino acids. Here the CDR3 DNA reads TGCAGTGCTAGAGATGTTGGGAGGAACCACATGAACACTGAAGCTTTCTTT. Amino acids: CSARDVGRNHMNTEAFF.

There are many counts of this clonotype. The V call is TRBV5-1, the J call TRBJ2-3, with D perhaps being TRBD1 or TRBD2 (5 bases each). The germline V and J ends were trimmed by 4 bases and 0 bases, with 12 bases remaining between them. CDR3 length: 15 residues. Germline CDR1 and CDR2: SGHRS and YFSETQ. CDR3 region: CASSAGTSSTDTQYF. The CDR3 coding sequence is TGCGCCAGCAGCGCAGGGACGTCGAGCACAGATACGCAGTATTTT.

This chain joins TRBV9 and TRBJ2-1; no clear D. Trimming took off 4 bases at V and 6 bases at J, with 14 bases between the two ends. The CDR3 totals 14 residues. Germline V gives CDR1 SGDLS, CDR2 YYNGEE. The CDR3 loop reads CASSTSASSNEQFF. Here the CDR3 DNA reads TGTGCCAGCAGCACCAGTGCTAGTTCCAATGAGCAGTTCTTC.

The chain joins TRBV6-5 to TRBJ2-7; D remains ambiguous. Germline V gene sequence: CDR1 MNHEY, CDR2 SVGAGI. The CDR3 spans 13 residues. Between the trimmed V and J ends, which lost 2 bases and 4 bases, there was a span of 9 bases. For the CDR3, the DNA is TGTGCCAGCAGTTACCCGGGCCTATACGAGCAGTACTTC. This encodes CASSYPGLYEQYF.

This clonotype was seen many times. CDR3 bases: TGCAGCGCAATCGACAGGGGAGAGACCCAGTACTTC. This translates into CSAIDRGETQYF. The V and J genes are TRBV29-1 and TRBJ2-5; TRBD1 matches 8 bases. The V gene's germline CDR1 is SQVTM and CDR2 ANQGSEA. The CDR3 consists of 12 residues. The trim removed 7 bases at V and 4 bases at J, leaving 5 bases unmatched.

This clonotype showed up just a few times. J is TRBJ2-5 and V is TRBV20-1; 14 nucleotides line up with TRBD2. Per germline, CDR1 DFQATT and CDR2 SNEGSKA (reference sequence). This CDR3 has 16 residues. The V gene end was trimmed by 4 bases and the J gene end by 5 bases; junction bases not matched to a gene: 9. The CDR3 sequence: CSATRLAGGVVETQYF. The CDR3 coding sequence is TGCAGTGCTACTCGACTAGCGGGGGGGGTGGTGGAGACCCAGTACTTC.